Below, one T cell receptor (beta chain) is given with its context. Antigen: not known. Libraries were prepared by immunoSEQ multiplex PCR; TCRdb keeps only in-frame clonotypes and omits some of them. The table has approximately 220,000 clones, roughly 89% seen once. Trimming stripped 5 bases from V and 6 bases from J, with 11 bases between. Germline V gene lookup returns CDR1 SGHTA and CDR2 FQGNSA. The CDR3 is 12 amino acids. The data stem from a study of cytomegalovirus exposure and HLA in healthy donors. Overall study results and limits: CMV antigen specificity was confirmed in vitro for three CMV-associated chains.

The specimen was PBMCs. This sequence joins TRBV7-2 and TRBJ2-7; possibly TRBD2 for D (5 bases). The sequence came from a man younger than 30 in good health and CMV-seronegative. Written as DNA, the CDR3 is TGTGCCAGCAGCCGGGAACTCGGCGAGCAGTACTTC. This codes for CASSRELGEQYF.